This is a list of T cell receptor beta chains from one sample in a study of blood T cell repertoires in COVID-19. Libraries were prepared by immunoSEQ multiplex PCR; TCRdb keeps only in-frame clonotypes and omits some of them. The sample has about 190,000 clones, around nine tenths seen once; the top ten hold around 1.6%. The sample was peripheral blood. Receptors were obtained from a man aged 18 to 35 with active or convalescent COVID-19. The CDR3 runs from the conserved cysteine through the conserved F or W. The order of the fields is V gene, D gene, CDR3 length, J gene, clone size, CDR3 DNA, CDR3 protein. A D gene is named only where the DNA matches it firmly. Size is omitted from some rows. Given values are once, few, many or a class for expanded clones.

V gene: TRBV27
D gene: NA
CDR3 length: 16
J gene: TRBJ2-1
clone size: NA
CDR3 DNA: TGTGCCAGCAGTCCCGTCCCGCCGGAGACCTACAATGAGCAGTTCTTC
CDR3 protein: CASSPVPPETYNEQFF

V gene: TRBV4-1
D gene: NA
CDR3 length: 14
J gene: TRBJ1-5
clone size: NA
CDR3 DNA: TGCGCCAGCAGCCAAGTTAAGAGAGATCAGCCCCAGCATTTT
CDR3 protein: CASSQVKRDQPQHF

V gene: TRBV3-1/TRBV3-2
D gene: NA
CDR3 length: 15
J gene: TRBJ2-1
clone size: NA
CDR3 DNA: TGTGCCAGCAGCCAAGCTGTTAGAGCGGACAATGAGCAGTTCTTC
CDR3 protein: CASSQAVRADNEQFF

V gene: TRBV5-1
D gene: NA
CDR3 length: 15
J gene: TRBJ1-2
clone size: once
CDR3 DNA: TGCGCCAGCAGCTTGTCGGGGGGAGTCAGCTATGGCTACACCTTC
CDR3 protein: CASSLSGGVSYGYTF

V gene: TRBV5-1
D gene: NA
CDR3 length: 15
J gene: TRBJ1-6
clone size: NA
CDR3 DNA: TGCGCCAGCAGCCCGCGGACAGCATATAATTCACCCCTCCACTTT
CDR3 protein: CASSPRTAYNSPLHF

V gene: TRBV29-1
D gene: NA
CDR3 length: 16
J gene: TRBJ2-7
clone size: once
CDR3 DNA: TGCAGCGTTGAAGGGGTGGGGGCCTTGAGCTCCTACGAGCAGTACTTC
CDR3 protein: CSVEGVGALSSYEQYF

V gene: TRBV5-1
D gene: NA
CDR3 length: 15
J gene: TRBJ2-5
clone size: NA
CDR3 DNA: TGCGCCAGCAATACAGGGAGTCGGACTCCGGCGACCCAGTACTTC
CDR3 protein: CASNTGSRTPATQYF

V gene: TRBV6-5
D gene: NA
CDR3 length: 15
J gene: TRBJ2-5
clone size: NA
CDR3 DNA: TGTGCCAGCAGTCTCCCCCTAGGGGCGCAAGAGACCCAGTACTTC
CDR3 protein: CASSLPLGAQETQYF

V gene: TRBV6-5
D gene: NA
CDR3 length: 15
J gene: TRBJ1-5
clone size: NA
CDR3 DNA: TGTGCCAGCACCGAATGGGACTTTAGCAATCAGCCCCAGCATTTT
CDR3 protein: CASTEWDFSNQPQHF

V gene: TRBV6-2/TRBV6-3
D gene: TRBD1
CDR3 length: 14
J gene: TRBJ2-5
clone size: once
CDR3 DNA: TGTGCCAGCAGTTACTCGACAGGGAGAGAGACCCAGTACTTC
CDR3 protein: CASSYSTGRETQYF

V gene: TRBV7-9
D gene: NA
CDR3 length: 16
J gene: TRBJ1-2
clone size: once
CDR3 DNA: TGTGCCAGCAGCTTTCTCTCGCAGGAAGTTCGTTATGGCTACACCTTC
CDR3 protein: CASSFLSQEVRYGYTF

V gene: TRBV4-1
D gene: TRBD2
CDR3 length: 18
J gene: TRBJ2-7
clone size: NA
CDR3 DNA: TGCGCCAGCAGCCTACGGGGGGTGAGGCGGGAGGGAGACTACGAGCAGTACTTC
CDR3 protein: CASSLRGVRREGDYEQYF

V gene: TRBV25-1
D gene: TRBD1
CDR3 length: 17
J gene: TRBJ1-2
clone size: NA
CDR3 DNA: TGTGCCAGCAGTGAATTTGGGACAGGGGGCGATAGTGATGGCTACACCTTC
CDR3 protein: CASSEFGTGGDSDGYTF

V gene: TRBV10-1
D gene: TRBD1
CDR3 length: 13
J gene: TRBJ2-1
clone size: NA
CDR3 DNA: TGCGCCAGCAGTAGGGGACAGGGAATTCAGGAGTTCTTC
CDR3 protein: CASSRGQGIQEFF

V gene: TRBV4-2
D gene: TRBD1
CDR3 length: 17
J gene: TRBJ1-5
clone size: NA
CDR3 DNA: TGTGCCAGCAGCCAAGTAATTCGGACAGGTGGAGATCAGCCCCAGCATTTT
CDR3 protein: CASSQVIRTGGDQPQHF

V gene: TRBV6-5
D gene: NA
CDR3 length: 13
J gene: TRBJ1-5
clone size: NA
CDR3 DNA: TGTGCCAGCAGGGTCGGGGGGATCATTCCCCAGCATTTT
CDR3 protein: CASRVGGIIPQHF

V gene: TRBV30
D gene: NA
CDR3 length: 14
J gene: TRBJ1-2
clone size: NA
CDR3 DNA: TGTGCCTGGAGTGTACGGAGCCCTGACTATGGCTACACCTTC
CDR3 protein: CAWSVRSPDYGYTF

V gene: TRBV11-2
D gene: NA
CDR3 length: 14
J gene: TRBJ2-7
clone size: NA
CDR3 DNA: TGTGCCAGCAGACACCCGGCGGATGACTACGAGCAGTACTTC
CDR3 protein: CASRHPADDYEQYF

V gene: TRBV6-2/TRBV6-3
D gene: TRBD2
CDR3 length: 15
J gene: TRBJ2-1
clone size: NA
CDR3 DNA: TGTGCCAGCAGTTACGCGACTTTAGCGGGAGGGCGGAAGTTCTTC
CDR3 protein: CASSYATLAGGRKFF

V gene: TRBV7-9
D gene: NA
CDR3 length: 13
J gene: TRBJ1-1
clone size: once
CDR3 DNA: TGTGCCAGCAGCTTATCGGGAAACACTGAAGCTTTCTTT
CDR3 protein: CASSLSGNTEAFF

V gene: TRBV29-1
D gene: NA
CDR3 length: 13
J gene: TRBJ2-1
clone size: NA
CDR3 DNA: TGCAGCGTTGGTCACAGCTCCTACAATGAGCAGTTCTTC
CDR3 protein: CSVGHSSYNEQFF

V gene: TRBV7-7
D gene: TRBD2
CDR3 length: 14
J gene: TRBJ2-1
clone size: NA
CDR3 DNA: TGTGCTAGCAGCCCTCTGGCGGGAGTGGAGGGGCAGTTCTTC
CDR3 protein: CASSPLAGVEGQFF

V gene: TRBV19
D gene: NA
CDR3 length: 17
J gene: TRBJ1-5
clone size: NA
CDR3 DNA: TGTGCCAGTAGTCCGCGCAGAGTATTCAGGCCAAATCAGCCCCAGCATTTT
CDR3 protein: CASSPRRVFRPNQPQHF

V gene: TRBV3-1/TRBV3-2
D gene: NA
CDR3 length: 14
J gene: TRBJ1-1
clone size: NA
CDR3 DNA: TGTGCCAGCAGCCAATCCAAAGGGGACACTGAAGCTTTCTTT
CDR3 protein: CASSQSKGDTEAFF

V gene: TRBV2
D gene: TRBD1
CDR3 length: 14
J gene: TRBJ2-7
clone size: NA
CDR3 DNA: TGTGCCAGCAACCAAAGGACAGGGAGGAACGAGCAGTACTTC
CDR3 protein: CASNQRTGRNEQYF

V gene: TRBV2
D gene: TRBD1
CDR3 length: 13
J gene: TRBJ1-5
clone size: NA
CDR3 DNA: TGTGCCAGCAGTGGACAGGGGGATCAGCCCCAGCATTTT
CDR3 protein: CASSGQGDQPQHF

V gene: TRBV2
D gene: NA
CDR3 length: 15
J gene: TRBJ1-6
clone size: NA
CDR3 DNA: TGTGCCAGCAGTGTAAGGACAGTGCCTAATTCACCCCTCCACTTT
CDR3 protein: CASSVRTVPNSPLHF

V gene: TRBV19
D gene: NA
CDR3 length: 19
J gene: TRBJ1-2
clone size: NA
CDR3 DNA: TGTGCCAGTAGTATCTGGGGCCCCAGGTTGCTCTATCCTAACTATGGCTACACCTTC
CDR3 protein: CASSIWGPRLLYPNYGYTF

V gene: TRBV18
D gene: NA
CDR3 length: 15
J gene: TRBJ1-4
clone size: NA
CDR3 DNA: TGTGCCAGCTCACCCCGTTTAGCAACTAATGAAAAACTGTTTTTT
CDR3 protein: CASSPRLATNEKLFF

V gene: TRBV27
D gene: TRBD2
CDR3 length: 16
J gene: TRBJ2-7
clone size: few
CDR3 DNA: TGTGCCAGCAGTTTCCGGACTAGCGGGAGGGGATACGAGCAGTACTTC
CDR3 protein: CASSFRTSGRGYEQYF

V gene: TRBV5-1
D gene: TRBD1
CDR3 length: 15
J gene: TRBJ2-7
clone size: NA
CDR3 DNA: TGCGCCAGCAGCTTGGAAGGCAGGGGGTTGGACGAGCAGTACTTC
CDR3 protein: CASSLEGRGLDEQYF

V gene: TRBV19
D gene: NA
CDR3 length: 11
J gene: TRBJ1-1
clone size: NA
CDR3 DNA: TGTGCCAGTACTCTGAACACTGAAGCTTTCTTT
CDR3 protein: CASTLNTEAFF

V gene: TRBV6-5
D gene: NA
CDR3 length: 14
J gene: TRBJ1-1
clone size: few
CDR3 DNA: TGTGCCAGCAGCGTTCTGTCCGGGAACACTGAAGCTTTCTTT
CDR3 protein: CASSVLSGNTEAFF